This record concerns one T cell receptor beta chain sequence. The data originate from a study of blood T cell repertoires in COVID-19. The table came from immunoSEQ multiplex PCR; TCRdb's copy has only in-frame clones and leaves some out. The sample has more than 100,000 clones, around 82% seen once. Material for sequencing was peripheral blood. This TCR was recovered from a man aged 60 to 69 with acute or convalescent COVID-19.

This CDR3 reads CASSQVGGGPSETQYF. The CDR3 region has the DNA TGTGCCAGCAGCCAAGTCGGGGGAGGCCCCTCAGAGACCCAGTACTTC. The chain links TRBV3-1 (or the pseudogene TRBV3-2) to TRBJ2-5, with TRBD2 as a possible D gene (6 bases). V was trimmed by 1 base and J by 4 bases, leaving 16 bases between them. Germline CDR1 LGHDT, CDR2 YNNKEL (reference sequence). This CDR3 contains 16 residues.